This TCR beta chain came from a study of human T cells and chemical hapten exposure. The wider study: Predominantly women, the patients had alopecia areata, totalis or universalis.

The count of this clonotype is one. As yet, its antigen is unknown. Individual cDNA molecules each carried unique molecular identifiers attached by the library. MiXCR, applied by TCRdb to the RACE reads, yields one record per CDR3 protein. The sample records around 380,000 distinct CDR3 sequences, about 5.4% being singletons. Whole-study results and caveats: The formation of large CDR3 similarity clusters by expanded TCRs significantly exceeded that of controls.

Time point reported: pre-sensitization, week 0. Specified treatment: therapeutic diphenylcyclopropenone sensitization with weekly scalp DPC. This receptor was taken from a young woman with alopecia areata. Some clones in this sample may be carry-over from other donors' samples. The starting material was whole blood, obtained in connection with sensitization to the hapten diphenylcyclopropenone (DPC).

The CDR3 here is CASSSDRPSTEAFF. As DNA, the CDR3 is TGTGCCAGCAGTAGCGACAGGCCGAGCACTGAAGCTTTCTTT. The chain uses TRBV6-5 and TRBJ1-1, with TRBD1 as a possible D gene (6 bases). The CDR3 is 14 amino acids. Germline lookup yields CDR1 MNHEY and CDR2 SVGAGI. Deletions cut 5 bases from V and 4 bases from J, with 14 bases between.